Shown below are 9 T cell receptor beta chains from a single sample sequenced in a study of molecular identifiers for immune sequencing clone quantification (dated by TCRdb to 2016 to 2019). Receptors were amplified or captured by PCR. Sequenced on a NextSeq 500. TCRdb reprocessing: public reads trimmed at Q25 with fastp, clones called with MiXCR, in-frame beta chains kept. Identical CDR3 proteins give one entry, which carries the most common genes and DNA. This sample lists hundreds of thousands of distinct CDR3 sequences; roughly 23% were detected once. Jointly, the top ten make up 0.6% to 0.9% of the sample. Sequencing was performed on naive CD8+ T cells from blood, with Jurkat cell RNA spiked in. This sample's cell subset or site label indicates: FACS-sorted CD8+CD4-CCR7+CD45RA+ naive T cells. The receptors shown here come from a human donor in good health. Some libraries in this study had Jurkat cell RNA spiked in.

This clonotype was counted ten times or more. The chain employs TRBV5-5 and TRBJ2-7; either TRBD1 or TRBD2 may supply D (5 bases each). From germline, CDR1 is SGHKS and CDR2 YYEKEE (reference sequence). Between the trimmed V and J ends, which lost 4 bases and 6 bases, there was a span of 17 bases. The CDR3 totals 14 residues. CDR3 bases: TGTGCCAGCAGCCGGGACCGATTACCTCTCGAGCAGTACTTC. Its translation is CASSRDRLPLEQYF.

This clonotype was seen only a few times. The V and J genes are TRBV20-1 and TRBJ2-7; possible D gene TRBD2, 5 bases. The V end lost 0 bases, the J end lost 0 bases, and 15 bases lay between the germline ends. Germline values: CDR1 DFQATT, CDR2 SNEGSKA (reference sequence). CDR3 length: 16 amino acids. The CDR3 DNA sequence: TGCAGTGCTAGAGATAATGTTGGAAGCGGCTCCTACGAGCAGTACTTC. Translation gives CSARDNVGSGSYEQYF.

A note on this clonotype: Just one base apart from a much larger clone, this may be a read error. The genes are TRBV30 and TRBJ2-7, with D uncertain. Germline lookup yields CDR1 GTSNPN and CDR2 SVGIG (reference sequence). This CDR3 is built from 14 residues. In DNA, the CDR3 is TGTGCCTGGAGTGTCAGTAGCTCTTTTGACGAGCGGTACTTC. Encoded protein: CAWSVSSSFDERYF.

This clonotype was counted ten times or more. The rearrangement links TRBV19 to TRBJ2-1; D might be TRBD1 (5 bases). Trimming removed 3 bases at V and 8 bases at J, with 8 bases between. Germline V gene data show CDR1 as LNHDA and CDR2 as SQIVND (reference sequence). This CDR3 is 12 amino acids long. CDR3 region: CASSISRDEQFF. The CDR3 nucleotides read TGTGCCAGTAGTATCTCCAGGGATGAGCAGTTCTTC.

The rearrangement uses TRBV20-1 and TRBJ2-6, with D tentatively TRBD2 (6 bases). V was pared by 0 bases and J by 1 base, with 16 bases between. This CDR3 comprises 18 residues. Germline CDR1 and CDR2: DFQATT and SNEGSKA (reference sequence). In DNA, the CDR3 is TGCAGTGCTAGAGATCGGGACGGGACTTCGTCTGGGGCCAACGTCCTGACTTTC. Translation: CSARDRDGTSSGANVLTF.

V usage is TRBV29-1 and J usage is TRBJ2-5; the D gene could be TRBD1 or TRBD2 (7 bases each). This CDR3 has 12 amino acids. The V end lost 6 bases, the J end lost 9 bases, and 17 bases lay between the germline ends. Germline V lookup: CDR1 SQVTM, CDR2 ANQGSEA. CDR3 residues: CSVATGREAQYF. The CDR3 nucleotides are TGCAGCGTAGCGACAGGGAGGGAGGCCCAGTACTTC. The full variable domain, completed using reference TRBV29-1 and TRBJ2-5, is SAVISQKPSRDICQRGTSLTIQCQVDSQVTMMFWYRQQPGQSLTLIATANQGSEATYESGFVIDKFPISRPNLTFSTLTVSNMSPEDSSIYLCSVATGREAQYFGPGTRLLVL.

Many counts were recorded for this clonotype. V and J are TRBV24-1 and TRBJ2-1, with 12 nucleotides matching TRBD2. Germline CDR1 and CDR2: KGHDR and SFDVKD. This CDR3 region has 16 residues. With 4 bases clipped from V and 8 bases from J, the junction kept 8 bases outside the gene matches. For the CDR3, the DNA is TGTGCCACCAGTGACCCGACTAGCGGGAGTCCCGATGAGCAGTTCTTC. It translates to CATSDPTSGSPDEQFF.

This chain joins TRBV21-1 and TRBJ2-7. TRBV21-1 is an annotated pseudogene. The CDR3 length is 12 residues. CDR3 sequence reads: CASSKGSYEQYF. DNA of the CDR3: TGTGCCAGCAGCAAAGGGAGTTACGAGCAGTACTTC.

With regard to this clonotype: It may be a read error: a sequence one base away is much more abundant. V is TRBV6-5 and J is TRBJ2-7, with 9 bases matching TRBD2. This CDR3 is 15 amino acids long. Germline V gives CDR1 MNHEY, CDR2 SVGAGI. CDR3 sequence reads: CASCYSASGVTGQYF. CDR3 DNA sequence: TGTGCCAGCTGTTACTCGGCTAGCGGGGTTACCGGGCAGTACTTC.